The 19 T cell receptor beta chains in this list originate from one sample, sequenced in a study of control samples from healthy donors and cancer patients (dated by TCRdb to 2019 to 2021). Preparation of the library involved the immunoSEQ multiplex PCR assay. TCRdb carries this immuneACCESS record with in-frame sequences only. Its versions omit some clonotypes, under half of them owing to an unresolved V gene in the studies checked, with the rest unexplained. This sample holds roughly 73,000 clones; 85% to 95% were observed only once. 5.8% of the sample is held by the ten biggest clonotypes. Sequenced material: blood. The receptors shown here come from a woman in her fifties or sixties in good health.

The gene calls are TRBV24-1 and TRBJ1-5, with 9 bases lining up with TRBD1. Germline V lookup: CDR1 KGHDR, CDR2 SFDVKD. The CDR3 covers 15 residues. Germline trimming cut 4 bases from V and 4 bases from J; bases unmatched to any gene: 4. CDR3 amino acids: CATSDGTGLNQPQHF. DNA for the CDR3: TGTGCCACCAGTGACGGGACAGGGCTGAATCAGCCCCAGCATTTT.

This clone was recorded only once. The chain employs TRBV3-1 (or the pseudogene TRBV3-2) and TRBJ1-5; no definite D call. The CDR3 is 15 residues long. The germline gives CDR1 LGHDT, CDR2 YNNKEL (reference sequence). The V and J ends lost 2 bases and 6 bases respectively, with 14 bases between them. The CDR3 sequence is CASSQNLLSSQPQHF. CDR3 nucleotide sequence: TGTGCCAGCAGCCAAAATTTACTTTCCTCTCAGCCCCAGCATTTT.

The chain joins TRBV28 to TRBJ2-1, with 8 nucleotides matching TRBD2. J gave up 4 bases and V 5 bases, and 7 bases lay outside the gene matches. There are 15 residues in the CDR3. Germline lookup yields CDR1 MDHEN and CDR2 SYDVKM. CDR3 DNA: TGTGCCAGCAGTCCGGGAGGGAGTAGATACAATGAGCAGTTCTTC. Translating it yields CASSPGGSRYNEQFF.

The V gene is TRBV28, the J gene TRBJ2-3; 7 bases are a match to TRBD2. The length of the CDR3 is 16 residues. CDR1 MDHEN and CDR2 SYDVKM come from the germline V gene. Trimming removed 0 bases from V and 0 bases from J; junction bases left unmatched: 3. As DNA, the CDR3 is TGTGCCAGCAGTTTATGGGGGGGGGATAGCACAGATACGCAGTATTTT. Translated, it gives CASSLWGGDSTDTQYF.

The table lists this clone with a count of one. This chain joins TRBV6-5 and TRBJ1-3; D possibly corresponds to TRBD1 (5 bases). V shed 7 bases and J shed 4 bases, with 11 bases lying between them. The CDR3 contains 13 residues. Germline V gene lookup returns CDR1 MNHEY and CDR2 SVGAGI. The CDR3 region has the DNA TGTGCCAGCACGGGGACGGACGGAAACACCATATATTTT. As protein: CASTGTDGNTIYF.

This chain uses TRBV28 with TRBJ1-3, with a weak D call TRBD1 (6 bases). Looked up from germline, CDR1 is MDHEN and CDR2 is SYDVKM. The length of the CDR3 is 16 residues. V was cut by 2 bases and J by 0 bases, with 11 bases left in between. In nucleotides, the CDR3 is TGTGCCAGCAGTTTAGAGACAGGATACTCTGGAAACACCATATATTTT. Residues: CASSLETGYSGNTIYF.

The chain combines TRBV28 with TRBJ2-3; perhaps TRBD1 as D (6 bases). The CDR3 extends over 14 amino acids. Germline V gives CDR1 MDHEN, CDR2 SYDVKM. V was pared by 11 bases and J by 2 bases, with 17 bases between. In nucleotides, the CDR3 is TGTGCCTCCTCTGCCGGACAGACCACAGATACGCAGTATTTT. Protein product: CASSAGQTTDTQYF.

The genes are TRBV5-8 and TRBJ1-3; a weak D match, TRBD1 (6 bases). This CDR3 region has 15 residues. Germline V gene lookup returns CDR1 SGHTS and CDR2 YDEGEE. Trimming left V 6 bases short and J 2 bases short, with 15 bases between. For the CDR3, the DNA is TGTGCCAGCAACCAGGGGTCTTCGGCTGGAAACACCATATATTTT. Translated, it gives CASNQGSSAGNTIYF.

The V gene is TRBV28, the J gene TRBJ2-1; tentatively, D is TRBD1 (6 bases). V gave up 7 bases and J gave up 0 bases, with 13 bases separating them. The CDR3 is made up of 15 amino acids. Germline values: CDR1 MDHEN, CDR2 SYDVKM. In nucleotides, the CDR3 is TGTGCCAGCAAGGGGACACCGAGCTCCTACAATGAGCAGTTCTTC. This gives the protein CASKGTPSSYNEQFF.

This chain connects TRBV6-2 or TRBV6-3 to TRBJ1-5; 9 nucleotides align to TRBD1. Germline trimming cut 4 bases from V and 6 bases from J; bases unmatched to any gene: 1. The germline CDR1 and CDR2 sequences are MNHEY and SVGEGT. This CDR3 has 13 amino acids. The chain's CDR3 is CASSWDRAQPQHF. The CDR3 coding sequence is TGTGCCAGCAGTTGGGACAGGGCTCAGCCCCAGCATTTT.

The chain is built from TRBV4-3 and TRBJ1-1; D remains ambiguous. CDR1 is LGHNA and CDR2 is YSLEER in the germline V gene. With 1 base removed from V and 1 base from J, the gap between germline ends came to 4 bases. The CDR3 has 13 amino acids. Here the CDR3 DNA reads TGCGCCAGCAGCCAAGCAGGGAACACTGAAGCTTTCTTT. Translation gives CASSQAGNTEAFF.

This chain uses TRBV19 with TRBJ1-6, with TRBD1 as a possible D gene (6 bases). V lost 4 bases, J lost 12 bases, and 22 bases lay in between. Germline loops: CDR1 LNHDA, CDR2 SQIVND (reference sequence). The CDR3 covers 16 residues. CDR3 region: CASSTLPGQSSEPLHF. Here the CDR3 DNA reads TGTGCCAGTAGTACATTACCGGGACAATCATCGGAACCCCTCCACTTT.

The CDR3 loop reads CASSSLDSAREAFF. The CDR3 DNA is TGTGCCAGTAGTTCCCTAGACAGCGCCCGTGAAGCTTTCTTT. The V and J genes are TRBV19 and TRBJ1-1; possible D gene TRBD1, 5 bases. The CDR3 runs to 14 residues. V lost 5 bases to trimming and J lost 7 bases, with 17 bases between them. Germline CDR1 reads LNHDA; CDR2 reads SQIVND (reference sequence).

V gene TRBV19 combines with J gene TRBJ2-5, with 7 bases identical to TRBD1. CDR3 length: 16 amino acids. V shed 5 bases and J 5 bases; nucleotides not matched to a gene: 14. Germline V gene sequence: CDR1 LNHDA, CDR2 SQIVND (reference sequence). The CDR3 here is CASSATGTVLGETQYF. The CDR3 DNA sequence: TGTGCCAGTAGTGCCACCGGGACAGTTTTGGGGGAGACCCAGTACTTC.

The rearrangement links TRBV28 to TRBJ1-2; D possibly corresponds to TRBD1 (6 bases). Germline V lookup: CDR1 MDHEN, CDR2 SYDVKM. V was shortened by 8 bases and J by 7 bases, with 17 bases between the two germline ends. CDR3 length: 13 amino acids. In nucleotides, the CDR3 is TGTGCCAGCCAAAGCGGGGGCGGTGGTGGCTACACCTTC. Protein product: CASQSGGGGGYTF.

The rearrangement links TRBV5-1 to TRBJ2-5; 12 bases are a match to TRBD2. V shed 4 bases, J shed 6 bases, and the junction held 7 bases outside the gene matches. CDR3 length: 15 amino acids. In germline, CDR1 is SGHRS, CDR2 YFSETQ. CDR3 DNA: TGCGCCAGCAGCGCAGGACTAGCGGGAACAAAGACCCAGTACTTC. Translation: CASSAGLAGTKTQYF.

The chain joins TRBV9 to TRBJ1-5; D not resolved. Germline assignment: CDR1 SGDLS and CDR2 YYNGEE. The length of the CDR3 is 15 residues. With 5 bases removed from V and 0 bases from J, the gap between germline ends came to 12 bases. Here the CDR3 reads CASSPHAVSNQPQHF. The CDR3 nucleotides are TGTGCCAGCAGTCCTCACGCTGTTAGCAATCAGCCCCAGCATTTT.

By its share, this clone is medium-sized. The chain combines TRBV5-5 with TRBJ2-7, with D possibly matching TRBD1 (5 bases). V lost 3 bases to trimming and J lost 3 bases, with 16 bases between them. Germline assignment: CDR1 SGHKS and CDR2 YYEKEE (reference sequence). The CDR3 contains 15 residues. CDR3 amino acids: CASSSPGQRGYEQYF. The DNA of the CDR3 is TGTGCCAGCAGCTCACCCGGCCAAAGGGGCTACGAGCAGTACTTC.

The genes are TRBV29-1 and TRBJ2-3; TRBD2 agrees at 13 bases. The germline V gene has CDR1 SQVTM and CDR2 ANQGSEA. This CDR3 spans 13 amino acids. In nucleotides, the CDR3 is TGCAGTGGACTAGCGGGAGATTCAGATACGCAGTATTTT. It yields the protein CSGLAGDSDTQYF.